One sample yielded the 14 T cell receptor beta chains listed below, sequenced in a study of T cells after yellow fever vaccination. Each CDR3 protein is one row after TCRdb ran MiXCR on the 5' RACE reads. The sample records some 300,000 distinct CDR3 sequences, less than 9.5% being singletons. This sample comprised CD4+ T cells sorted from PBMCs, obtained 5 days after the yellow fever booster vaccination. These receptor sequences come from a man aged 18 to 35 who received the YFV17D yellow fever vaccine.

The chain combines TRBV9 with TRBJ2-5, with 8 bases identical to TRBD1. Germline lookup yields CDR1 SGDLS and CDR2 YYNGEE. The CDR3 extends over 14 amino acids. The V segment lost 6 bases and the J segment 4 bases; nucleotides outside the gene matches: 8. CDR3 loop: CASTQGAVGETQYF. CDR3 sequence (DNA): TGTGCCAGCACTCAGGGGGCAGTTGGAGAGACCCAGTACTTC.

V and J are TRBV7-9 and TRBJ1-2; 8 positions agree with TRBD1. The CDR3 length is 15 residues. Trimming at V came to 4 bases and at J to 5 bases, leaving 9 bases not matched to a gene. Germline CDR1 is SEHNR and CDR2 is FQNEAQ (reference sequence). The CDR3 region has the DNA TGTGCCAGCAGCTCGGGACAGGCGGGTCGGTATGGCTACACCTTC. Translated, it gives CASSSGQAGRYGYTF.

This clonotype was seen many times. The chain carries TRBV7-9 and TRBJ2-5; D tentatively fits TRBD1 or TRBD2 (6 bases each). Per the germline V gene, CDR1 is SEHNR and CDR2 is FQNEAQ (reference sequence). The CDR3 contains 14 residues. The V end was cut by 4 bases, the J end by 5 bases, with 14 bases between. The chain's CDR3 is CASSYVGGKETQYF. The CDR3 nucleotides are TGTGCCAGCAGCTACGTCGGGGGCAAGGAGACCCAGTACTTC. The full variable domain, its missing parts supplied by reference TRBV7-9 and TRBJ2-5, is DTGVSQNPRHKITKRGQNVTFRCDPISEHNRLYWYRQTLGQGPEFLTYFQNEAQLEKSRLLSDRFSAERPKGSFSTLEIQRTEQGDSAMYLCASSYVGGKETQYFGPGTRLLVL.

The chain has TRBV27 and TRBJ2-3, with a tentative D call TRBD2 (6 bases). CDR1 is MNHEY and CDR2 is SMNVEV in the germline V gene (reference sequence). This CDR3 has 14 residues. V was trimmed by 10 bases and J by 2 bases, leaving 16 bases between them. This CDR3 reads CATRVAGITDTQYF. The DNA for the CDR3 is TGTGCCACCCGAGTTGCGGGGATCACAGATACGCAGTATTTT.

This clonotype was observed at least ten times. CDR3 nucleotide sequence: TGTGCCAGCAGGATGACCGGTACCACAGATACGCAGTATTTT. As protein: CASRMTGTTDTQYF. The chain recombines TRBV7-3 with TRBJ2-3, with unresolved D. The CDR3 totals 14 residues. CDR1 and CDR2 from the germline V gene are SGHTA and FQGTGA. V was pared by 6 bases and J by 2 bases, with 12 bases between.

In this sample, this clonotype turned up a few times. The chain is built from TRBV4-1 and TRBJ2-5, with 9 bases that match TRBD2. Germline assignment: CDR1 MGHRA and CDR2 YSYEKL. The CDR3 is 16 amino acids. The V segment lost 1 base and the J segment 2 bases; nucleotides outside the gene matches: 5. CDR3 nucleotides: TGCGCCAGCAGCCAAGCGTCTAGCGGGGAGCAAGAGACCCAGTACTTC. Amino acid sequence: CASSQASSGEQETQYF.

This clonotype has ten or more counts. V usage is TRBV29-1 and J usage is TRBJ2-1; D uncertain. Trimming took off 6 bases at V and 8 bases at J, with 17 bases between the two ends. This CDR3 is 13 amino acids long. Germline V gene sequence: CDR1 SQVTM, CDR2 ANQGSEA. The CDR3 nucleotides read TGCAGCGTCCAAGCCGAGGCCGAAGATGAGCAGTTCTTC. This translates into CSVQAEAEDEQFF.

The table lists this clonotype with a few counts. The chain employs TRBV5-1 and TRBJ2-2, with TRBD2 as a possible D gene (6 bases). V lost 2 bases and J lost 2, with 13 bases in between. CDR1 and CDR2 from the germline V gene are SGHRS and YFSETQ. This CDR3 spans 16 amino acids. CDR3 DNA: TGCGCCAGCAGCTTCCGACTAGGGTTAAACACCGGGGAGCTGTTTTTT. This encodes CASSFRLGLNTGELFF.

This clonotype came up many times. This chain links TRBV11-2 with TRBJ2-2; 8 bases align to TRBD2. Trimming removed 3 bases from V and 3 bases from J; junction bases left unmatched: 0. Looked up from germline, CDR1 is SGHAT and CDR2 is FQNNGV. The CDR3 covers 14 residues. The CDR3 reads CASSFGGDTGELFF. In DNA form, the CDR3 reads TGTGCCAGCAGCTTCGGGGGGGACACCGGGGAGCTGTTTTTT.

This clonotype was seen only a few times. This chain links TRBV5-1 with TRBJ2-7, with TRBD1 as a possible D gene (6 bases). Germline V gives CDR1 SGHRS, CDR2 YFSETQ. V lost 4 bases and J lost 1, with 18 bases in between. This CDR3 spans 16 amino acids. Written as DNA, the CDR3 is TGCGCCAGCAGCATGCCGACAGGACGGGCGTCCTACGAGCAGTACTTC. This gives the protein CASSMPTGRASYEQYF.

This clonotype occurred a few times. This chain joins TRBV12-3 or TRBV12-4 and TRBJ2-3, with D possibly being TRBD1 (5 bases). CDR3 length: 14 residues. The V and J ends lost 4 bases and 4 bases respectively, with 12 bases between them. Here the CDR3 reads CASSSMARADTQYF. In DNA form, the CDR3 reads TGTGCCAGCAGTTCAATGGCCAGGGCAGATACGCAGTATTTT.

This clonotype was seen only a few times. The genes are TRBV20-1 and TRBJ1-2; 7 nucleotides align to TRBD1. V dropped 7 bases and J dropped 3; count of bases not matched to a gene: 8. Germline CDR1 reads DFQATT; CDR2 reads SNEGSKA (reference sequence). The CDR3 spans 13 residues. The CDR3 region has the DNA TGCAGTGGATCGAGGGGGCTAGACTATGGCTACACCTTC. It specifies CSGSRGLDYGYTF.

This chain connects TRBV11-2 to TRBJ1-2; D gene ambiguous. The length of the CDR3 is 14 residues. From germline, CDR1 is SGHAT and CDR2 FQNNGV. V dropped 2 bases and J dropped 7 bases, with 14 bases sitting between them. The CDR3 protein is CASSLYVGGLGYTF. CDR3 bases: TGTGCCAGCAGCTTATACGTCGGCGGCCTTGGCTACACCTTC.

The V and J genes are TRBV5-1 and TRBJ2-5, with 7 bases fitting TRBD1. CDR1 SGHRS and CDR2 YFSETQ come from the germline V gene. CDR3 length equals 14 residues. V was clipped by 4 bases and J by 1 base; unmatched bases: 4. The CDR3 region has the DNA TGCGCCAGCAGCACGGGACAGACCCAAGAGACCCAGTACTTC. It is translated as CASSTGQTQETQYF.